The next 25 T cell receptor beta chains were all read from a single sample in a study of CD8 T cells in Susac syndrome. When the RNA was reverse transcribed, random hexamers were used with an input of 0.5 to 1 ug. TCRdb independently ran MiXCR on the immunoSEQ multiplex PCR reads; one entry per CDR3 protein. The sample holds about 190,000 distinct CDR3 sequences, 85% to 95% seen once. The sample comprised CD4+ T cells from PBMCs. These receptors were obtained from a human donor in good health.

The genes are TRBV9 and TRBJ1-5; D unresolved. V was shortened by 2 bases and J by 2 bases, with 2 bases between the two germline ends. The CDR3 loop spans 12 amino acids. Germline CDR1 reads SGDLS; CDR2 reads YYNGEE. CDR3 in DNA: TGTGCCAGCAGCGTGCGCAATCAGCCCCAGCATTTT. The encoded protein is CASSVRNQPQHF.

The chain has TRBV12-3 or TRBV12-4 and TRBJ1-5; 8 bases fit TRBD1. V dropped 1 base and J dropped 2; count of bases not matched to a gene: 4. CDR3 length: 16 amino acids. Written as DNA, the CDR3 is TGTGCCAGCAGTTTAGGGGGACAGGCCGGCAATCAGCCCCAGCATTTT. Protein: CASSLGGQAGNQPQHF.

This chain joins TRBV24-1 and TRBJ2-3; unclear D gene. From germline, CDR1 is KGHDR and CDR2 SFDVKD. The CDR3 sequence is 13 residues long. Trimming left V 4 bases short and J 1 base short, with 5 bases between. This CDR3 is CATSDQGTDTQYF. DNA of the CDR3: TGTGCCACCAGTGACCAGGGCACAGATACGCAGTATTTT.

This clonotype was picked up one time. V usage is TRBV2 and J usage is TRBJ2-7; 7 bases line up with TRBD2. The trim removed 7 bases at V and 3 bases at J, leaving 3 bases unmatched. Germline CDR1 reads SNHLY; CDR2 reads FYNNEI. The CDR3 extends over 12 amino acids. The CDR3 DNA sequence: TGTGCCAGCACCCAGCGGGGCTACGAGCAGTACGTC. This codes for CASTQRGYEQYV.

V is TRBV6-2 or TRBV6-3 and J is TRBJ1-1; tentative D call: TRBD1 (5 bases). CDR3 length equals 13 residues. Trimming pared 8 bases from V and 1 base from J, leaving 11 bases between. CDR1 is MNHEY, CDR2 SVGEGT, per germline. The CDR3 region is CASLRDGNTEAFF. Written as DNA, the CDR3 is TGTGCCAGCCTCCGGGACGGGAACACTGAAGCTTTCTTT.

J is TRBJ1-2 and V is TRBV3-1, with D maybe TRBD1 (5 bases). V was trimmed by 1 base and J by 7 bases, leaving 7 bases between them. The CDR3 consists of 12 residues. Germline V gives CDR1 LGHDT, CDR2 YNNKEL (reference sequence). CDR3 in amino acids: CASSQAGIGYTF. CDR3 sequence (DNA): TGTGCCAGCAGCCAAGCAGGGATTGGCTACACCTTC.

This chain connects TRBV3-1 to TRBJ2-3; D remains unclear. V lost 4 bases and J 1 base, leaving 12 bases between the germline ends. CDR3 length: 15 amino acids. The germline V gene has CDR1 LGHDT and CDR2 YNNKEL (reference sequence). CDR3 residues: CASSPGDLGTDTQYF. CDR3 bases: TGTGCCAGCAGCCCTGGGGATCTCGGCACAGATACGCAGTATTTT.

This chain links TRBV30 with TRBJ1-1, with 10 bases aligning to TRBD1. The CDR3 has 17 amino acids. After removal of 4 bases from V and 5 bases from J, the junction contained 16 bases not matched to a gene. Looked up from germline, CDR1 is GTSNPN and CDR2 is SVGIG (reference sequence). CDR3 amino acids: CAWTETVPGTGVTEAFF. CDR3 coding DNA: TGTGCCTGGACCGAAACTGTACCCGGGACAGGGGTGACTGAAGCTTTCTTT.

V gene TRBV24-1 combines with J gene TRBJ2-1; D gene uncertain. CDR3 length: 12 residues. The V end lost 4 bases, the J end lost 9 bases, and 9 bases lay between the germline ends. CDR1 and CDR2 (germline): KGHDR, SFDVKD. Here the CDR3 reads CATSDPLGEQFF. In DNA, the CDR3 is TGTGCCACCAGTGACCCGTTAGGTGAGCAGTTCTTC.

The J gene is TRBJ2-3, the V gene TRBV29-1, with no clear D. Deletions cut 1 base from V and 7 bases from J, with 15 bases between. Germline V gene data show CDR1 as SQVTM and CDR2 as ANQGSEA. This CDR3 comprises 14 residues. CDR3 sequence reads: CSVEGGGVRNTQYF. CDR3 sequence (DNA): TGCAGCGTTGAAGGCGGCGGAGTGAGGAATACGCAGTATTTT.

V usage is TRBV7-9 and J usage is TRBJ2-2, with unresolved D. V was cut by 6 bases and J by 8 bases, with 13 bases left in between. CDR1 SEHNR and CDR2 FQNEAQ come from the germline V gene (reference sequence). The CDR3 length is 13 residues. CDR3 nucleotides: TGTGCCAGCAGTCAGATCCTCGCGGGGGAGCTGTTTTTT. Translated, it gives CASSQILAGELFF.

This rearrangement joins TRBV7-8 to TRBJ2-5; no definite D call. CDR3 length: 14 residues. The germline CDR1 and CDR2 sequences are SGHVS and FQNEAQ. Trimming took off 0 bases at V and 5 bases at J, with 10 bases between the two ends. CDR3 sequence reads: CASSLAPEWETQYF. The CDR3 nucleotides read TGTGCCAGCAGCTTAGCTCCGGAGTGGGAGACCCAGTACTTC.

J is TRBJ2-7 and V is TRBV29-1; the D is unclear. The CDR3 runs to 10 residues. Looked up from germline, CDR1 is SQVTM and CDR2 is ANQGSEA. The germline V and J ends were trimmed by 5 bases and 7 bases, with 9 bases remaining between them. CDR3: CSVRSREQYF. For the CDR3, the DNA is TGCAGCGTTCGAAGTCGTGAGCAGTACTTC.

The CDR3 DNA is TGTGCCAGCAGCGTCGGGCGGGGACAAGAGACCCAGTACTTC. It yields the protein CASSVGRGQETQYF. The chain uses TRBV2 and TRBJ2-5, with a possible D match to TRBD2 (6 bases). Germline V lookup: CDR1 SNHLY, CDR2 FYNNEI. This CDR3 contains 14 residues. V shed 6 bases and J shed 2 bases, with 13 bases lying between them.

This rearrangement joins TRBV20-1 to TRBJ2-5; D is perhaps TRBD2 (6 bases). CDR3 length: 14 amino acids. Germline V lookup: CDR1 DFQATT, CDR2 SNEGSKA (reference sequence). V shed 3 bases and J shed 2 bases, with 13 bases lying between them. CDR3 in DNA: TGCAGTGCTAGGCTCATAGCGGTACAAGAGACCCAGTACTTC. It is translated as CSARLIAVQETQYF.

V and J are TRBV18 and TRBJ2-7, with D tentatively TRBD2 (6 bases). This CDR3 has 15 amino acids. CDR1 and CDR2 from the germline V gene are KGHSH and LQKENI. The V end lost 5 bases, the J end lost 2 bases, and 16 bases lay between the germline ends. The CDR3 nucleotides are TGTGCCAGCTCAACCACTGGTGGACTACCCTACGAGCAGTACGTC. This sequence encodes CASSTTGGLPYEQYV.

This chain connects TRBV18 to TRBJ1-1, with 11 bases that match TRBD1. V lost 3 bases and J lost 4; bases outside the gene matches: 1. Per germline, CDR1 KGHSH and CDR2 LQKENI. The CDR3 covers 14 residues. DNA of the CDR3: TGTGCCAGCTCACCCGGGACAGGGGGCACTGAAGCTTTCTTT. It codes for CASSPGTGGTEAFF.

V is TRBV28 and J is TRBJ2-7; D unresolved. The V end was cut by 6 bases, the J end by 0 bases, with 9 bases between. The CDR3 totals 13 residues. CDR1 is MDHEN, CDR2 SYDVKM, per germline. The CDR3 nucleotides are TGTGCCAGCAGGTCTGGAAGCTCCTACGAGCAGTACGTC. Translating it yields CASRSGSSYEQYV.

This clonotype was seen only once. V and J are TRBV9 and TRBJ1-5; D is unclear. CDR1 and CDR2 (germline): SGDLS, YYNGEE. V was shortened by 0 bases and J by 7 bases, with 8 bases between the two germline ends. The CDR3 extends over 13 amino acids. CDR3: CASSVGSRQPQHF. The CDR3, as DNA: TGTGCCAGCAGCGTAGGCTCTCGGCAGCCCCAGCATTTT.

The chain uses TRBV3-1 and TRBJ2-7, with D possibly TRBD2 on 6 matching bases. This CDR3 region has 13 residues. CDR1 and CDR2 from the germline V gene are LGHDT and YNNKEL (reference sequence). The V gene lost 1 base and the J gene lost 7 bases, with 11 bases spanning the gap. The CDR3, as DNA: TGTGCCAGCAGCCAAGGGGGGGATGGTGAGCAGTACTTC. Its protein is CASSQGGDGEQYF.

V usage is TRBV29-1 and J usage is TRBJ2-1, with D possibly TRBD1 on 6 matching bases. Germline V gene data show CDR1 as SQVTM and CDR2 as ANQGSEA. Trimming stripped 7 bases from V and 3 bases from J, with 13 bases between. The CDR3 covers 13 residues. CDR3 loop: CSGGQRFYNEQFF. The CDR3 bases are TGCAGCGGTGGACAGAGGTTCTACAATGAGCAGTTCTTC.

The chain combines TRBV2 with TRBJ1-2; D not certain. This CDR3 has 13 residues. Trimming pared 6 bases from V and 0 bases from J, leaving 8 bases between. Germline V gene data show CDR1 as SNHLY and CDR2 as FYNNEI. The CDR3 protein is CASRVGSNYGYTF. The DNA of the CDR3 is TGTGCCAGCAGGGTCGGATCTAACTATGGCTACACCTTC.

The V and J genes are TRBV11-2 and TRBJ2-2; TRBD1 aligns across 7 bases. In germline, CDR1 is SGHAT, CDR2 FQNNGV. The CDR3 contains 15 residues. With V trimmed by 6 bases and J by 3 bases, 7 bases remained unmatched. As DNA, the CDR3 is TGTGCCAGCAGTTACACAGGGGTGGACACCGGGGAGCTGTTTTTT. This sequence encodes CASSYTGVDTGELFF.

V is TRBV20-1 and J is TRBJ1-5; 8 nucleotides match TRBD1. The CDR3 extends over 14 amino acids. The germline CDR1 and CDR2 sequences are DFQATT and SNEGSKA (reference sequence). After removal of 6 bases from V and 6 bases from J, the junction contained 10 bases not matched to a gene. The CDR3 loop reads CSAKKQGEGQPQHF. The DNA for the CDR3 is TGCAGTGCGAAAAAACAGGGGGAGGGTCAGCCCCAGCATTTT.

This chain uses TRBV29-1 with TRBJ2-3; D not resolved. The CDR3 has 14 amino acids. Germline CDR1 reads SQVTM; CDR2 reads ANQGSEA. Trimming stripped 4 bases from V and 0 bases from J, with 11 bases between. CDR3 protein: CSVVALISTDTQYF. For the CDR3, the DNA is TGCAGCGTTGTCGCGCTTATTAGCACAGATACGCAGTATTTT.